Listed below are T cell receptor beta chains from one sample, sequenced in a study of blood T cell repertoires in COVID-19. Sequencing used immunoSEQ multiplex PCR; TCRdb keeps in-frame clones, though not all of them. The sample contains nearly 35,000 clones, approximately 81% of which appear only once. Specimen: peripheral blood. These receptor sequences come from a human donor with acute or convalescent COVID-19. The donor label of this sample is uncertain. CDR3s include the opening cysteine and the closing phenylalanine or tryptophan. The order of the fields is D gene, V gene, J gene, clone size, CDR3 protein, CDR3 DNA. The D gene is left open where the match is weak. Not all rows give a size; the values are once, few, many and, for expanded clones, a class.

D: .
V: TRBV28
J: TRBJ1-1
size: .
CDR3: CASSLRGGRSAFF
DNA: TGTGCCAGCAGTTTGAGGGGGGGGAGGTCGGCTTTCTTT

D: TRBD1
V: TRBV7-2
J: TRBJ1-1
size: few
CDR3: CASSLDAFRAEGAYVAFF
DNA: TGTGCCAGCAGCTTAGATGCGTTCCGAGCGGAGGGGGCGTACGTAGCTTTCTTT

D: TRBD2
V: TRBV29-1
J: TRBJ2-3
size: .
CDR3: CSVDAAGGTTDTQYF
DNA: TGCAGCGTTGATGCGGCGGGGGGGACCACAGATACGCAGTATTTT

D: TRBD1
V: TRBV5-4
J: TRBJ2-4
size: .
CDR3: CASSPGQGDVKNIQYF
DNA: TGTGCCAGCAGCCCTGGACAGGGGGATGTCAAAAACATTCAGTACTTC

D: TRBD1
V: TRBV6-5
J: TRBJ2-7
size: .
CDR3: CASSLSDRGSYEQYF
DNA: TGTGCCAGCAGTTTGAGCGACAGGGGCTCCTACGAGCAGTACTTC

D: TRBD1
V: TRBV6-4
J: TRBJ2-1
size: .
CDR3: CASSDWNRGQGEQFF
DNA: TGTGCCAGCAGTGATTGGAACAGGGGGCAGGGTGAGCAGTTCTTC

D: .
V: TRBV19
J: TRBJ1-2
size: .
CDR3: CASKQGRFFNYGYTF
DNA: TGTGCCAGTAAACAGGGCCGTTTTTTTAACTATGGCTACACCTTC

D: .
V: TRBV3-1/TRBV3-2
J: TRBJ1-6
size: .
CDR3: CASSQEASPLHF
DNA: TGTGCCAGCAGCCAAGAAGCCTCTCCCCTCCACTTT

D: TRBD1
V: TRBV27
J: TRBJ2-1
size: .
CDR3: CASSLSLTGGLDNEQFF
DNA: TGTGCCAGCAGTTTATCGCTGACAGGGGGCCTGGACAATGAGCAGTTCTTC

D: TRBD1
V: TRBV18
J: TRBJ2-3
size: once
CDR3: CASFRTGVPDTQYF
DNA: TGTGCCAGCTTTAGGACAGGGGTCCCAGATACGCAGTATTTT

D: TRBD2
V: TRBV6-1
J: TRBJ2-7
size: once
CDR3: CASRGGLAGFYEQYF
DNA: TGTGCCAGCAGGGGGGGACTAGCGGGCTTCTACGAGCAGTACTTC

D: TRBD1
V: TRBV5-4
J: TRBJ2-1
size: .
CDR3: CASSSTGTGTYNEQFF
DNA: TGTGCCAGCAGCTCGACCGGGACAGGGACATACAATGAGCAGTTCTTC

D: .
V: TRBV6-5
J: TRBJ1-3
size: .
CDR3: CASRRLSGDTIYF
DNA: TGTGCCAGCAGACGCTTGAGCGGGGACACCATATATTTT

D: TRBD1
V: TRBV19
J: TRBJ2-2
size: .
CDR3: CASKAGTANTGELFF
DNA: TGTGCCAGTAAAGCCGGGACAGCGAACACCGGGGAGCTGTTTTTT